This T cell receptor (beta chain) was observed in a study of cytomegalovirus exposure and HLA in healthy donors. Broader study findings: Analysis was performed later, and it showed HLA-associated TCR beta chains to be more clonally expanded than equally common others. Later on, a genetic analysis was performed. It linked a missense variant in DCLRE1C with V- and J-gene trimming of TCR beta.

On this clone itself: Its antigen remains unidentified.

PCR involved 60 Vbeta and 13 Jbeta primers. Assay: immunoSEQ multiplex PCR; the TCRdb copy retains only in-frame clones and omits some. Of more than 85,000 clones listed, about 83% are singletons. This CDR3 region has 15 residues. Trimming cost V 6 bases and J 2 bases, with 16 bases left between them. In germline, CDR1 is MNHEY, CDR2 SVGAGI. Sequences were obtained from PBMCs. This chain connects TRBV6-5 to TRBJ2-5, with D perhaps TRBD2 (7 bases). This TCR was sampled from a man aged 18 to 29 in good health and CMV-seronegative. DNA for the CDR3: TGTGCCAGCAGCCGCGGGGGCGGACAACAAGAGACCCAGTACTTC. Translating it yields CASSRGGGQQETQYF.